This entry lists 2 T cell receptor beta chains sequenced from one sample in a study of blood T cell repertoires in COVID-19. Data came from immunoSEQ multiplex PCR; TCRdb stores just in-frame clones and leaves some out. Among around 120,000 clones listed, 60% to 85% were seen once. The sequencing sample was made of peripheral blood. These receptors were obtained from a man between 65 and 85 years old with acute or convalescent COVID-19.

For the CDR3, the DNA is TGTGCCAGCACCCAGAGGATCAACAATGAGCAGTTCTTC. Translation: CASTQRINNEQFF. The V gene is TRBV7-8, the J gene TRBJ2-1, with D unresolved. The CDR3 runs 13 residues. Trimming shortened V by 7 bases and J by 5 bases, and 12 bases separated the two germline ends. The V gene's germline CDR1 is SGHVS and CDR2 FQNEAQ. Complete variable domain (other parts from reference TRBV7-8 and TRBJ2-1): GAGVSQSPRYKVAKRGQDVALRCDPISGHVSLFWYQQALGQGPEFLTYFQNEAQLDKSGLPSDRFFAERPEGSVSTLKIQRTQQEDSAVYLCASTQRINNEQFFGPGTRLTVL.

This chain uses TRBV5-1 with TRBJ1-2; 9 bases align to TRBD1. CDR1 and CDR2 (germline): SGHRS, YFSETQ. CDR3 length: 17 amino acids. With V trimmed by 3 bases and J by 5 bases, 14 bases remained unmatched. The CDR3, as DNA: TGCGCCAGCAGCTCCCAAACCGGGACAGGGCTTGGTTATGGCTACACCTTC. This codes for CASSSQTGTGLGYGYTF.